This T cell receptor beta chain emerged from a study of identical twins. Study-wide findings and caveats: Alpha sequences that were out-of-frame and twin-shared showed an excess of low generation probability. Abundant cord blood beta clonotypes carried fewer insertions; memory repertoires showed none.

This clonotype occurred a few times. What it binds is not known. Using its own MiXCR run on the 5' RACE reads, TCRdb lists one record per CDR3 protein. The profile covers fewer than 650,000 distinct CDR3 sequences, with about 7.1% appearing a single time and about 1.6% taken by the ten largest. This CDR3 spans 11 amino acids. Germline lookup yields CDR1 DFQATT and CDR2 SNEGSKA (reference sequence). V lost 5 bases, J lost 7 bases, and 12 bases lay in between. These records were also assigned to another study, of yellow fever vaccine responses in identical twins.

The sequence derives from a woman under 30 in good health. V is TRBV20-1 and J is TRBJ2-7, with unresolved D. Material for sequencing was PBMCs. As DNA, the CDR3 is TGCAGTGCTCCGGACCAGCGAGAGCAGTACTTC. Amino acid sequence: CSAPDQREQYF.